This T cell receptor (beta chain) was observed in a study of shared clonotypes between healthy human individuals. Whole-study results and caveats: Richness estimates generally favored naive over memory subsets. Clonotypes shared by all four donors outscored non-shared clonotypes in generation probability.

All donors were healthy HIV-negative adults lacking recent acute infections or vaccinations. Details on this clone: Its antigen remains unknown. The same CDR3 also results from other DNA sequences found in this sample.

The method was immunoSEQ multiplex PCR; TCRdb's version includes in-frame clones alone and lacks a portion of them. The data contain 2,500,000 or so clones, around nine tenths of them singletons. Trimming took 3 bases from V and 3 from J, leaving 13 bases between them. Germline loops: CDR1 SGDLS, CDR2 YYNGEE. The CDR3 has 15 amino acids. Sequenced material: naive CD4+ T cells sorted from blood. As to subset: CD45RA+ positively selected. The chain joins TRBV9 to TRBJ1-3, with D unclear. This receptor was obtained from a man between 18 and 29 years old in good health. CDR3: CASSADGSSGNTIYF. The CDR3 bases are TGTGCCAGCAGCGCAGACGGTTCTAGTGGAAACACCATATATTTT.